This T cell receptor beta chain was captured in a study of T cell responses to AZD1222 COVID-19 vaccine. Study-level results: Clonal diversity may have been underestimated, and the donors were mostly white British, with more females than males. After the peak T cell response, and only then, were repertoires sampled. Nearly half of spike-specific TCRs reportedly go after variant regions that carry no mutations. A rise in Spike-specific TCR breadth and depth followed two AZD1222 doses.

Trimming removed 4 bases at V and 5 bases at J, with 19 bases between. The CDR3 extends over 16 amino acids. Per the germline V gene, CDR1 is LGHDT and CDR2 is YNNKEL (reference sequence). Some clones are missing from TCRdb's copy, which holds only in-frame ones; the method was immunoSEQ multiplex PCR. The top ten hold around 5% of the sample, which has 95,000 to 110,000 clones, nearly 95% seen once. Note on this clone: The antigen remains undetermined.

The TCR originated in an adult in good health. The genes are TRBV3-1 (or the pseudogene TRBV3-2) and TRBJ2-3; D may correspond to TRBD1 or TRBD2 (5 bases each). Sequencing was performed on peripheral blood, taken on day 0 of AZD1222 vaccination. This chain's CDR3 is CASSPEVGAWEDTQYF. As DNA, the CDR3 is TGTGCCAGCAGCCCAGAGGTCGGGGCCTGGGAAGATACGCAGTATTTT.